A single sample is the source of the 12 T cell receptor beta chains below, sequenced in a study of preoperative IRX-2 immunotherapy in early breast cancer. Treatment given: preoperative locoregional IRX-2 cytokine immunotherapy. Some clones are missing from TCRdb's copy, which holds only in-frame ones; the method was immunoSEQ multiplex PCR. Here the sample spans under 6,000 clones, about 76% being singletons. The sample consisted of tumor tissue, taken before IRX-2 immunotherapy. The source is a human donor with breast cancer.

In DNA form, the CDR3 reads TGTGCCTGGGACAGGGGGCGATTGGGCACTGAAGCTTTCTTT. Amino acid sequence: CAWDRGRLGTEAFF. The J gene is TRBJ1-1, the V gene TRBV30, with 10 bases lining up with TRBD1. V shed 5 bases, J shed 4 bases, and the junction held 7 bases outside the gene matches. The CDR3 runs 14 residues. CDR1 is GTSNPN, CDR2 SVGIG, per germline (reference sequence).

The V and J genes are TRBV6-8 and TRBJ2-5; D is tentatively TRBD1 or TRBD2 (5 bases each). Trimming shortened V by 7 bases and J by 2 bases, and 20 bases separated the two germline ends. Germline CDR1 MNHGY, CDR2 SAAAGT. This CDR3 comprises 16 residues. The CDR3 region has the DNA TGTGCCAGCATTACGGGATGGGGGATGATACAAGAGACCCAGTACTTC. The encoded protein is CASITGWGMIQETQYF.

The gene calls are TRBV19 and TRBJ2-1, with 10 bases fitting TRBD2. Germline CDR1 reads LNHDA; CDR2 reads SQIVND (reference sequence). The CDR3 runs 15 residues. The trim removed 6 bases at V and 3 bases at J, leaving 5 bases unmatched. Here the CDR3 DNA reads TGTGCCAGTAGCCCAACTAGCGGGAACTACAATGAGCAGTTCTTC. Translated: CASSPTSGNYNEQFF. The full variable domain, its missing parts supplied by reference TRBV19 and TRBJ2-1, is DGGITQSPKYLFRKEGQNVTLSCEQNLNHDAMYWYRQDPGQGLRLIYYSQIVNDFQKGDIAEGYSVSREKKESFPLTVTSAQKNPTAFYLCASSPTSGNYNEQFFGPGTRLTVL.

The chain has TRBV28 and TRBJ2-7; a weak D match, TRBD1 (6 bases). The CDR3 extends over 16 amino acids. In germline, CDR1 is MDHEN, CDR2 SYDVKM. V lost 5 bases, J lost 0 bases, and 17 bases lay in between. In nucleotides, the CDR3 is TGTGCCAGCAGTCCCCGTACGGTCAGGGGCTCCTACGAGCAGTACTTC. This sequence encodes CASSPRTVRGSYEQYF.

The chain carries TRBV7-5 and TRBJ2-5; TRBD2, the table's D call, lacks a check against the DNA. TRBV7-5 is deemed a pseudogene. The CDR3 totals 14 residues. This chain's CDR3 is CASSSVLPSRTQYF. The CDR3 region has the DNA TGTGCCAGCAGCTCGGTCCTTCCATCCCGGACCCAGTACTTC.

This CDR3 reads CASSYQLAGLYEQYF. For the CDR3, the DNA is TGTGCCAGCAGTTACCAATTAGCGGGCTTATACGAGCAGTACTTC. The V gene is TRBV6-8, the J gene TRBJ2-7, with 7 bases fitting TRBD2. J lost 4 bases, V lost 2 bases, and 8 bases had no gene match. Germline CDR1 is MNHGY and CDR2 is SAAAGT. This CDR3 region has 15 residues.

This sequence joins TRBV18 and TRBJ2-4, with 10 bases matching TRBD2. There are 16 residues in the CDR3. V lost 1 base to trimming and J lost 8 bases; unmatched junction nucleotides: 8. Germline V gene data show CDR1 as KGHSH and CDR2 as LQKENI. The CDR3 loop is CASSPRSAGGFDIQYF. DNA for the CDR3: TGTGCCAGCTCACCACGATCAGCGGGAGGGTTTGACATTCAGTACTTC.

The rearrangement joins TRBV19 to TRBJ1-1; TRBD1 matches 8 bases. Germline V gene lookup returns CDR1 LNHDA and CDR2 SQIVND (reference sequence). After removal of 1 base from V and 5 bases from J, the junction contained 9 bases not matched to a gene. There are 16 residues in the CDR3. Here the CDR3 reads CASSIGGLDRGTEAFF. The DNA for the CDR3 is TGTGCCAGTAGTATAGGAGGTCTCGACAGGGGTACTGAAGCTTTCTTT.

This chain uses TRBV7-5 with TRBJ2-2; the table's D call of TRBD2 was not tested on the DNA. TRBV7-5 is a recognized pseudogene. The CDR3 is 15 residues long. The CDR3 DNA follows: TGTGCCAGCAGCCCGGGCGGGGGGCGCACCGGGGAGCTGTTTTTT. Its translation: CASSPGGGRTGELFF.

The V call is TRBV5-1, the J call TRBJ1-1; the D gene is possibly TRBD1 (5 bases). From germline, CDR1 is SGHRS and CDR2 YFSETQ. The ends were cut back, 2 bases at V and 2 bases at J, with 10 bases in the middle. The CDR3 loop spans 14 amino acids. DNA of the CDR3: TGCGCCAGCAGCTTCGCAGGGTATAACACTGAAGCTTTCTTT. It yields the protein CASSFAGYNTEAFF.

This chain links TRBV30 with TRBJ1-3; D possibly corresponds to TRBD1 (6 bases). Trimming shortened V by 6 bases and J by 4 bases, and 19 bases separated the two germline ends. Germline V gene lookup returns CDR1 GTSNPN and CDR2 SVGIG (reference sequence). The CDR3 runs to 15 residues. This CDR3 reads CACNLGTTKGNTIYF. The CDR3 bases are TGTGCCTGTAACCTCGGGACAACGAAAGGAAACACCATATATTTT. Combining the CDR3 with reference TRBV30 and TRBJ1-3 gives the whole variable domain SQTIHQWPATLVQPVGSPLSLECTVEGTSNPNLYWYRQAAGRGLQLLFYSVGIGQISSEVPQNLSASRPQDRQFILSSKKLLLSDSGFYLCACNLGTTKGNTIYFGEGSWLTVV.

The genes are TRBV6-8 and TRBJ1-2; weak D call: TRBD1 (5 bases). The CDR3 has 12 amino acids. V was trimmed by 8 bases and J by 4 bases, leaving 11 bases between them. CDR1 MNHGY and CDR2 SAAAGT come from the germline V gene. For the CDR3, the DNA is TGTGCCAGCGCCGGGACGGCCTATGGCTACACCTTC. Amino acid sequence: CASAGTAYGYTF.